In its sample, the clone carrying this TCR beta chain was seen a few times. Unique molecular identifiers tagged the TCRbeta library. TCRdb re-analysed the PCR reads in MiXCR, keeping a single row per CDR3 protein. The sample has about 340,000 distinct CDR3 sequences, around a tenth seen once; the top ten hold 2.4%. The data are from a study of T-cell reconstitution after alpha-beta-depleted transplantation in children. The CDR3 covers 13 residues. Germline V lookup: CDR1 SEHNR, CDR2 FQNEAQ (reference sequence). The V gene lost 6 bases and the J gene lost 9 bases, with 15 bases spanning the gap. The receptor was isolated from a human donor who donated a stem cell graft to a child with acute lymphoblastic leukemia. Sequences were derived from PBMCs from the stem cell graft donor, sampled from the stem cell graft. V is TRBV7-9 and J is TRBJ2-1; TRBD1 is a possible D gene (6 bases). CDR3 in DNA: TGTGCCAGCAGGCCGAACAGGGACGGTGAGCAGTTCTTC. Protein product: CASRPNRDGEQFF.